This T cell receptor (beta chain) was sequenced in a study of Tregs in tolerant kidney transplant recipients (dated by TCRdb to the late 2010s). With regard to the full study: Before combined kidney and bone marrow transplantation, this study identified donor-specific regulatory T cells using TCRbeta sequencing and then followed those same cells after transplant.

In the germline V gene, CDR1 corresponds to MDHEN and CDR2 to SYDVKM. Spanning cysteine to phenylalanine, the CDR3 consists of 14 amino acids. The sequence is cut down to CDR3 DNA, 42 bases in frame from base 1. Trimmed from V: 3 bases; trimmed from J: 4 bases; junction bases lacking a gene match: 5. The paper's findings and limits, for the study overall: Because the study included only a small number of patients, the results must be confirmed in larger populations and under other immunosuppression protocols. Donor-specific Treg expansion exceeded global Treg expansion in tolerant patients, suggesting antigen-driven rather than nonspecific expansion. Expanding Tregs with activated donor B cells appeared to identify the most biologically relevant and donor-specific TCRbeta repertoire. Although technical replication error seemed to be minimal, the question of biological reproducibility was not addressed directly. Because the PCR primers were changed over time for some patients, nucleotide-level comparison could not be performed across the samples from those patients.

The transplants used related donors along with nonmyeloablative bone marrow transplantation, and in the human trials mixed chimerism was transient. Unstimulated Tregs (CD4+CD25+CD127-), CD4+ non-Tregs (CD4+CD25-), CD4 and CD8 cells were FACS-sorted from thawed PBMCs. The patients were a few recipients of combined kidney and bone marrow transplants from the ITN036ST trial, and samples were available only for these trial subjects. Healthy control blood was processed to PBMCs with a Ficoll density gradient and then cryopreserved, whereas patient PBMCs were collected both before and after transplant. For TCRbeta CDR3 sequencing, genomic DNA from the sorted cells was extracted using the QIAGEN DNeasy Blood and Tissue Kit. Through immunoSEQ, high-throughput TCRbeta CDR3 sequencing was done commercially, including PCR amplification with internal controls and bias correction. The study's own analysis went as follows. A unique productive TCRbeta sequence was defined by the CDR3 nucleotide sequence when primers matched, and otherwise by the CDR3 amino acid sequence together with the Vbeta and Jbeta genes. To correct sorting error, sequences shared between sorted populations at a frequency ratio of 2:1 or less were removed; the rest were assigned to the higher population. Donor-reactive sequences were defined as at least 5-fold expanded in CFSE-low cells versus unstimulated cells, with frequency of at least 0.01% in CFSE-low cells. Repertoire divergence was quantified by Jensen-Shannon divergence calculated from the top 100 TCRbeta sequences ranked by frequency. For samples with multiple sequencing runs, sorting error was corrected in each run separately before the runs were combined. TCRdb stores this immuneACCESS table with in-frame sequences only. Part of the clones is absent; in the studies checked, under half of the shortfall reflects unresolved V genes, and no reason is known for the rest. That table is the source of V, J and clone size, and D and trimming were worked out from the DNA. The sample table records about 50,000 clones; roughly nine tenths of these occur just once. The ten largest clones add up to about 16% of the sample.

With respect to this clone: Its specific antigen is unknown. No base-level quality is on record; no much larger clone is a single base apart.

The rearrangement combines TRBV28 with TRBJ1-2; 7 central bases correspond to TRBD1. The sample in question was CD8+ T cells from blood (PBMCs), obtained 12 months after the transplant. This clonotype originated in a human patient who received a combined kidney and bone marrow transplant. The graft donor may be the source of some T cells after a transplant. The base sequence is TGTGCCAGCAGTTTTAAGGGGGCAGGCTATGGCTACACCTTC. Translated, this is CASSFKGAGYGYTF.